This TCR beta chain was sequenced in a study of blood T cell repertoires in COVID-19. Study background: COVID-19 samples from acute and convalescent phases originated in the United States, Italy and Spain. PBMCs, B-cell-depleted T cells, or T cells provided the cDNA or gDNA that made up the material.

Original handling: Amplification from reference gene primers served as the basis for estimated nucleated cell counts. The repertoire was sequenced with immunoSEQ multiplex PCR; TCRdb's copy has only in-frame clones and lacks some. V and J calls and clone size are copied from that table; D and trimming were computed from the DNA. The table records tens of thousands of clones, 85% to 90% of them present only once. V was trimmed by 6 bases and J by 2 bases, leaving 17 bases between them. This CDR3 contains 15 residues. Germline-derived CDR1 and CDR2 are MNHEY and SMNVEV (reference sequence). Source material: peripheral blood. This chain uses TRBV27 with TRBJ2-7, with D possibly TRBD1 on 7 matching bases. The TCR originated in a human donor with active COVID-19. The donor label of this sample is uncertain. The CDR3 loop is CASSSNPGGPYEQYF. The CDR3 DNA is TGTGCCAGCAGCTCGAACCCAGGGGGGCCCTACGAGCAGTACTTC.